This record looks at one T cell receptor (beta chain) sequence and its context. The record originates from a study of cytomegalovirus exposure and HLA in healthy donors. Study-wide context: Prior work identified 95 million to 120 million unique TCR beta sequences in 150 million to 200 million T cells.

PCR primers comprised 60 Vbeta and 13 Jbeta primers. The table came from immunoSEQ multiplex PCR; TCRdb's copy has only in-frame clones and leaves some out. The sample holds 160,000 or so clones, more than 60% seen once. CDR1 is SGHNT, CDR2 YYREEE, per germline (reference sequence). There are 15 residues in the CDR3. Trimming cost V 0 bases and J 1 base, with 7 bases left between them. This sequence joins TRBV5-4 and TRBJ2-2; the D gene is possibly TRBD1 (5 bases). The TCR sequence derives from a human donor in good health. Input material: PBMCs. DNA of the CDR3: TGTGCCAGCAGCTTGGATACAGGGAACACCGGGGAGCTGTTTTTT. Protein sequence: CASSLDTGNTGELFF.